The clone carrying this T cell receptor beta chain appeared many times. This record belongs to a study of Graves' ophthalmopathy and Graves' hyperthyroidism. RNA transcripts were the template, and TCR beta CDR3 regions were amplified from them. Second-round multiplex PCR followed a first-round RT-PCR using HTBI primers. TCRdb re-called the multiplex PCR reads with MiXCR, one entry per CDR3 protein. Among about 1.1 million distinct CDR3 sequences listed, less than 45% were seen once. V lost 5 bases, J lost 6 bases, and 10 bases lay in between. Looked up from germline, CDR1 is SEHNR and CDR2 is FQNEAQ (reference sequence). The CDR3 is made up of 13 amino acids.

The V call is TRBV7-9, the J call TRBJ1-4; D call uncertain. The receptor's source is an adult man with Graves' hyperthyroidism. Sequencing input: peripheral blood or thyroid tissue (not recorded which). CDR3 nucleotides: TGTGCCAGCAGCGTCACAGTGTATGAAAAACTGTTTTTT. It encodes CASSVTVYEKLFF.